The text below deals with one T cell receptor beta chain. Its specificity is not known. This record comes from a study of STAT3 mutations in large granular lymphocyte leukemia. Study results and caveats: Every T-LGLL patient had at least one immunodominant TCRbeta clonotype. Differing intervals and regimens complicate linking therapy response to clone burden.

Trimming removed 7 bases at V and 6 bases at J, with 7 bases between. Germline V gives CDR1 SGHAT, CDR2 FQNNGV. There are 11 residues in the CDR3. Method: immunoSEQ multiplex PCR; TCRdb's copy keeps in-frame clones and lacks some. The sample lists 30,000 to 40,000 clones, about 86% occurring once. This receptor was identified in a man in his 60s with T-cell large granular lymphocyte leukemia. Some clones in this sample may be carry-over from other donors' samples. J is TRBJ2-1 and V is TRBV11-2, with D unclear. Sequenced sample: peripheral blood mononuclear cells. The CDR3 protein is CASNPGNEQFF. As DNA, the CDR3 is TGTGCCAGCAACCCAGGCAATGAGCAGTTCTTC.